The entry below describes one T cell receptor (beta chain). Germline CDR1 KGHDR, CDR2 SFDVKD. The CDR3 has 13 residues. Trimming shortened V by 5 bases and J by 5 bases, and 11 bases separated the two germline ends. Participants reported their clinical history, and cohort assignment relied on those reports. Using immunoSEQ multiplex PCR, the repertoire was profiled, and TCRdb retains in-frame clones only, with some absent. Altogether some 390,000 clones are present, 80% to 90% being singletons, with the ten largest covering 1% to 1.3%. This sample was taken from a study of blood T cell repertoires in COVID-19.

The chain links TRBV24-1 to TRBJ1-1, with D unresolved. The source of this sequence is a young man who had recovered from COVID-19. Sequenced material: PBMCs or T cells enriched from blood (not recorded which). CDR3 sequence (DNA): TGTGCCACCAGTGCATCCGGGTATACTGAAGCTTTCTTT. Amino acids: CATSASGYTEAFF.